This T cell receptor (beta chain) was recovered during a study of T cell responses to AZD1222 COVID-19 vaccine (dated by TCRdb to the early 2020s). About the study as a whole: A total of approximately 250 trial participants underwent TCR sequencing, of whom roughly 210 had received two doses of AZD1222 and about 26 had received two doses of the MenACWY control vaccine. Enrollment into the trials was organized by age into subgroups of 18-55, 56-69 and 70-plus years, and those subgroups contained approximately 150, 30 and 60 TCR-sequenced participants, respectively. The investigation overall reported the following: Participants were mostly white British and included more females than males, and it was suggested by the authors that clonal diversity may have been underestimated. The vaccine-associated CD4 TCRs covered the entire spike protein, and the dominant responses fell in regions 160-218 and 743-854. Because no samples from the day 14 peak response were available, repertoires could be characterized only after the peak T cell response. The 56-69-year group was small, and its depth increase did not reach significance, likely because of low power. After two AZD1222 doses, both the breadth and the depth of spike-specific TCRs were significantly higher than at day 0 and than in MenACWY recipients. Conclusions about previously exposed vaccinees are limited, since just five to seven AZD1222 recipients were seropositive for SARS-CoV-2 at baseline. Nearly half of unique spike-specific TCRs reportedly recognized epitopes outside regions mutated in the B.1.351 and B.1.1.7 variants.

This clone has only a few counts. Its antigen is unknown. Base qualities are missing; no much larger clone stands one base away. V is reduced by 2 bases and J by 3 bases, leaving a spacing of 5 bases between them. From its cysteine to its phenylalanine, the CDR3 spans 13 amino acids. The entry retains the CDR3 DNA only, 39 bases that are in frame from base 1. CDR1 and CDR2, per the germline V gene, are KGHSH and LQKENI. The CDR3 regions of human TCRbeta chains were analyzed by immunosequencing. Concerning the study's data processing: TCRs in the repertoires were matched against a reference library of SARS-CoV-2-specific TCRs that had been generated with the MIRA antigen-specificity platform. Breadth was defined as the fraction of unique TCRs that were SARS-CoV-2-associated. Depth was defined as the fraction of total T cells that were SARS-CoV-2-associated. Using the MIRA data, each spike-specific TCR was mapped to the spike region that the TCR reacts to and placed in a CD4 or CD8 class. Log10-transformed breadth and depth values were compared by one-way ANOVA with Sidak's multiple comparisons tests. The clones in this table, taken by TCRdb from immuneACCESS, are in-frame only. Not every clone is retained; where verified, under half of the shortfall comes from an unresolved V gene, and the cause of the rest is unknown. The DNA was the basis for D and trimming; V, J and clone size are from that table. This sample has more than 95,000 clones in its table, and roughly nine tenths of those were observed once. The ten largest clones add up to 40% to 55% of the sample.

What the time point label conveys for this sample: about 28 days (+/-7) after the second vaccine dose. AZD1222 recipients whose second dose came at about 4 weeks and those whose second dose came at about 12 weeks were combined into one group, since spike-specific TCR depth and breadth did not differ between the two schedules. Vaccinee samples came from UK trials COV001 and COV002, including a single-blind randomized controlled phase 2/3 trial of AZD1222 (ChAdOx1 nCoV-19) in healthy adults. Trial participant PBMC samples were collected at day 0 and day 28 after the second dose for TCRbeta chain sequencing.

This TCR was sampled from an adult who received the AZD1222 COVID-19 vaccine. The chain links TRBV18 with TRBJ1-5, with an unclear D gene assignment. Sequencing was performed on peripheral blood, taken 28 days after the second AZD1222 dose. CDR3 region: CASSPENNQPQHF. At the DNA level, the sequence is TGTGCCAGCTCACCAGAGAACAATCAGCCCCAGCATTTT.